The 13 T cell receptor beta chains reported below all come from one sample, sequenced in a study of identical twins. TCRdb redid the calling of the 5' RACE reads with MiXCR, one entry per CDR3 protein. The sample has approximately 350,000 distinct CDR3 sequences; roughly an eighth are singletons. A further study also used this sample, focusing on yellow fever vaccine responses in identical twins.

The source material was CD8+ T cells sorted from blood. The receptors originated from a woman between 18 and 30 years old in good health.

The chain uses TRBV6-1 and TRBJ1-4; the D gene is possibly TRBD1 (5 bases). The CDR3 is 15 amino acids. Germline-derived CDR1 and CDR2 are MNHNS and SASEGT. V was clipped by 1 base and J by 7 bases, with 13 bases between them. The CDR3 nucleotides are TGTGCCAGCAGTGAAGTATCCGGGACGGCTGAAAAACTGTTTTTT. Protein: CASSEVSGTAEKLFF.

This clonotype was seen a handful of times. The chain uses TRBV27 and TRBJ1-1; possibly TRBD1 for D (6 bases). Germline CDR1 and CDR2: MNHEY and SMNVEV (reference sequence). The CDR3 extends over 15 amino acids. V was cut by 0 bases and J by 5 bases, with 13 bases left in between. The CDR3 region has the DNA TGTGCCAGCAGTTTATCCCGGGACACTCAAACTGAAGCTTTCTTT. Translation gives CASSLSRDTQTEAFF.

This clonotype has just a few counts. J is TRBJ2-7 and V is TRBV3-1; D tentatively fits TRBD1 or TRBD2 (5 bases each). Germline CDR1 reads LGHDT; CDR2 reads YNNKEL (reference sequence). The V gene lost 1 base and the J gene lost 0 bases, with 13 bases spanning the gap. This CDR3 is built from 16 residues. The CDR3 here is CASSQGPGPGSYEQYV. CDR3 sequence (DNA): TGTGCCAGCAGCCAAGGCCCGGGACCGGGCTCCTACGAGCAGTACGTC.

This clonotype was detected a few times. The rearrangement joins TRBV20-1 to TRBJ1-2; perhaps TRBD1 as D (5 bases). Trimming took 8 bases from V and 4 from J, leaving 17 bases between them. Germline values: CDR1 DFQATT, CDR2 SNEGSKA (reference sequence). The CDR3 length is 13 residues. CDR3 nucleotides: TGCAGTACCCCCGGGACCGAGGTCTATGGCTACACCTTC. This codes for CSTPGTEVYGYTF.

This clonotype was seen ten or more times. This sequence joins TRBV11-3 and TRBJ2-1; D unresolved. The germline V gene has CDR1 SGHNT and CDR2 YENEEA. CDR3 length: 14 residues. The germline V and J ends were trimmed by 3 bases and 8 bases, with 14 bases remaining between them. The CDR3: CASSFRAGLDEQFF. The CDR3 DNA reads TGTGCCAGCAGCTTTAGGGCAGGCCTGGATGAGCAGTTCTTC.

A few counts support this clonotype. The gene calls are TRBV20-1 and TRBJ2-3; 9 nucleotides agree with TRBD1. From germline, CDR1 is DFQATT and CDR2 SNEGSKA (reference sequence). J gave up 2 bases and V 2 bases, and 8 bases lay outside the gene matches. This CDR3 has 16 residues. CDR3 DNA: TGCAGTGCTAGACCCGGGACAGGGCCCTCCACAGATACGCAGTATTTT. Protein sequence: CSARPGTGPSTDTQYF.

This chain uses TRBV7-2 with TRBJ2-3, with 7 nucleotides matching TRBD1. V was clipped by 1 base and J by 3 bases; unmatched bases: 7. The CDR3 is 16 amino acids. Per the germline V gene, CDR1 is SGHTA and CDR2 is FQGNSA. The CDR3 DNA reads TGTGCCAGCAGCTTAGGTGTCGGGACAGTAACAGATACGCAGTATTTT. Amino acid sequence: CASSLGVGTVTDTQYF.

This chain uses TRBV4-1 with TRBJ2-1; 8 nucleotides align to TRBD1. Unmatched junction bases numbered 2, after V lost 2 bases and J lost 2 bases. Germline assignment: CDR1 MGHRA and CDR2 YSYEKL. The length of the CDR3 is 15 residues. CDR3 region: CASSQRTGPYNEQFF. The CDR3 bases are TGCGCCAGCAGCCAAAGGACAGGGCCCTACAATGAGCAGTTCTTC.

The chain recombines TRBV28 with TRBJ2-3, with D possibly being TRBD1 (6 bases). This CDR3 is built from 17 residues. V lost 3 bases and J lost 5, with 21 bases in between. The germline gives CDR1 MDHEN, CDR2 SYDVKM. In DNA, the CDR3 is TGTGCCAGCAGTTTGTTTGGGACAATGAGATGGGGAGATACGCAGTATTTT. This translates into CASSLFGTMRWGDTQYF. The variable domain in full, completed from reference TRBV28 and TRBJ2-3, reads DVKVTQSSRYLVKRTGEKVFLECVQDMDHENMFWYRQDPGLGLRLIYFSYDVKMKEKGDIPEGYSVSREKKERFSLILESASTNQTSMYLCASSLFGTMRWGDTQYFGPGTRLTVL.

This clonotype was detected a few times. This chain connects TRBV28 to TRBJ2-4, with no clear D. V lost 6 bases to trimming and J lost 3 bases, with 15 bases between them. CDR3 length equals 15 residues. Germline V gene data show CDR1 as MDHEN and CDR2 as SYDVKM. For the CDR3, the DNA is TGTGCCAGCAGCACCCACCACATGGACAAAAACATTCAGTACTTC. It yields the protein CASSTHHMDKNIQYF.

The V call is TRBV6-1, the J call TRBJ2-7; 7 bases agree with TRBD2. The junction had 5 bases not matched to a gene; V was cut back by 1 base and J by 2 bases. Germline V gene sequence: CDR1 MNHNS, CDR2 SASEGT. The CDR3 runs 15 residues. The CDR3 spells CASSEEGGAAYEQYV. In nucleotides, the CDR3 is TGTGCCAGCAGTGAAGAGGGAGGGGCAGCCTACGAGCAGTACGTC.

This clonotype appeared many times. The chain has TRBV15 and TRBJ2-3; a possible D gene is TRBD2 (6 bases). Trimming removed 0 bases at V and 3 bases at J, with 13 bases between. Germline-derived CDR1 and CDR2 are LNHNV and YYDKDF (reference sequence). The CDR3 is 16 amino acids. CDR3 in amino acids: CATSRDPASETDTQYF. CDR3 sequence (DNA): TGTGCCACCAGCAGAGATCCGGCTAGCGAGACAGATACGCAGTATTTT.

This clonotype was seen only a few times. The rearrangement joins TRBV27 to TRBJ2-7; TRBD1 matches at 8 bases. V shed 4 bases and J 2 bases; nucleotides not matched to a gene: 7. This CDR3 has 15 residues. Germline assignment: CDR1 MNHEY and CDR2 SMNVEV (reference sequence). CDR3 bases: TGTGCCAGCAGTTCTCGACAGGGGACACCCTACGAGCAGTACTTC. Amino acids: CASSSRQGTPYEQYF.